The clone carrying this TCR beta chain was seen repeatedly, ten times or more. What it binds is not known. After removal of 3 bases from V and 0 bases from J, the junction contained 8 bases not matched to a gene. The CDR3 is made up of 17 amino acids. The germline gives CDR1 LNHNV, CDR2 YYDKDF (reference sequence). The data were taken from a study of T cells after yellow fever vaccination. Study summary: Preparation used SMART-Seq v4 Ultra Low Input for the low-cell-number fractions. Study outcomes and limitations: A minor fraction of clonotypes spanned both CD4 and CD8 compartments. Though it reached lower strength, the secondary response hit its peak faster, day 5 versus 15.

A 5'RACE template-switching step, the method used to make TCR cDNA, added a universal primer site and UMIs. TCRdb independently ran MiXCR on the 5' RACE reads; one entry per CDR3 protein. The sample records some 390,000 distinct CDR3 sequences, roughly 20% being singletons. The sequenced sample was PBMCs, obtained before the yellow fever booster vaccination. The V and J genes are TRBV15 and TRBJ2-1; 7 positions match TRBD1. This sequence originates from a man aged 18 to 29 who received the YFV17D yellow fever vaccine. The CDR3 loop reads CATSSWTGWDSYNEQFF. The CDR3 DNA reads as TGTGCCACCAGCAGTTGGACAGGTTGGGACTCCTACAATGAGCAGTTCTTC.